This T cell receptor (beta chain) was identified during a study of regulatory T cells in long-lasting Graves disease. On the study more broadly: To qualify as persistent, Graves' disease required over 5 years of antithyroid drugs with positive TSH receptor antibodies. Broader study findings: Persistent-disease Graves' patients showed less TCR diversity than new cases. Segments TRBV28, TRBJ1-2 and TRBJ2-5 showed preferential usage in persistent disease.

In the case of this clonotype: Its specificity is not known.

TCR beta libraries were built with iRepertoire HTBI primers and Arm-PCR of CDR3 regions. TCRdb itself ran the multiplex PCR reads through MiXCR, one entry per CDR3 protein. The sample has some 450,000 distinct CDR3 sequences, 20% to 30% seen once. With 0 bases clipped from V and 1 base from J, the junction kept 6 bases outside the gene matches. Germline V gene data show CDR1 as SGHRS and CDR2 as YFSETQ. The CDR3 runs to 16 residues. The sample's time point: persistent/refractory GD, antithyroid drugs over 5 years with positive TRAb. The TCR library was made from RNA that had been extracted from PBMCs in TRIzol. Patients of an endocrinology department in Xi'an, China, were included.

The receptor's source is a female donor with Graves disease. V gene TRBV5-1 combines with J gene TRBJ2-7; 8 nucleotides align to TRBD1. The sequencing used peripheral blood mononuclear cells (PBMCs), collected when the disease was refractory, from a patient treated with antithyroid drugs. The CDR3 here is CASSLASTGASYEQYF. In nucleotides, the CDR3 is TGCGCCAGCAGCTTGGCGTCGACAGGGGCTTCCTACGAGCAGTACTTC. Based on the CDR3 plus reference TRBV5-1 and TRBJ2-7, the full variable domain is KAGVTQTPRYLIKTRGQQVTLSCSPISGHRSVSWYQQTPGQGLQFLFEYFSETQRNKGNFPGRFSGRQFSNSRSEMNVSTLELGDSALYLCASSLASTGASYEQYFGPGTRLTVT.